Following are 27 T cell receptor beta chains from one sample sequenced in a study of PD-1 blockade in classical Hodgkin lymphoma. TCRdb keeps only in-frame clones here, not all; method: immunoSEQ multiplex PCR. In the table there are about 30,000 clones, roughly nine tenths of which are singletons. Time point meaning: newly diagnosed, previously untreated cHL patient sample. From thawed PBMCs, CD4+ T cells were purified using magnetic negative selection. Material for sequencing was CD4+ T cells from blood. The receptors derive from a human donor with classical Hodgkin lymphoma.

The genes are TRBV6-4 and TRBJ2-3, with 8 bases that match TRBD1. The germline gives CDR1 MRHNA, CDR2 SNTAGT. Trimming at V came to 3 bases and at J to 5 bases, leaving 10 bases not matched to a gene. This CDR3 spans 16 amino acids. The DNA for the CDR3 is TGTGCCAGCAGTGATACGGCAGGGGGCTTTGGAGATACGCAGTATTTT. Residues: CASSDTAGGFGDTQYF.

The chain carries TRBV2 and TRBJ2-1, with 9 bases aligning to TRBD2. This CDR3 is 16 amino acids long. The V segment lost 0 bases and the J segment 9 bases; nucleotides outside the gene matches: 9. Looked up from germline, CDR1 is SNHLY and CDR2 is FYNNEI. The CDR3 protein is CASSEARLAGRSEQFF. The CDR3 DNA sequence: TGTGCCAGCAGTGAAGCTAGGCTAGCGGGAAGGAGTGAGCAGTTCTTC. Full variable domain (missing parts from reference TRBV2 and TRBJ2-1): EPEVTQTPSHQVTQMGQEVILRCVPISNHLYFYWYRQILGQKVEFLVSFYNNEISEKSEIFDDQFSVERPDGSNFTLKIRSTKLEDSAMYFCASSEARLAGRSEQFFGPGTRLTVL.

The chain joins TRBV28 to TRBJ1-3, with D hard to call. Germline loops: CDR1 MDHEN, CDR2 SYDVKM. V was pared by 5 bases and J by 2 bases, with 7 bases between. The CDR3 sequence is 13 residues long. CDR3 protein: CASSTIAGNTIYF. CDR3 bases: TGTGCCAGCAGTACAATAGCTGGAAACACCATATATTTT.

This clone showed up just once. The rearrangement joins TRBV27 to TRBJ1-5; TRBD1 matches 9 bases. The J segment lost 5 bases and the V segment lost 6 bases, leaving 5 bases of the junction unmatched. Germline V CDR1 and CDR2: MNHEY, SMNVEV (reference sequence). This CDR3 is 14 amino acids long. The chain's CDR3 is CASSATGGHQPQHF. The CDR3 DNA reads TGTGCCAGCAGCGCAACAGGGGGCCATCAGCCCCAGCATTTT.

The chain employs TRBV11-3 and TRBJ2-1, with 7 bases identical to TRBD2. The CDR3 extends over 13 amino acids. The V and J ends lost 8 bases and 1 base, in that order; junction bases with no gene match: 2. Per germline, CDR1 SGHNT and CDR2 YENEEA. The CDR3 bases are TGTGCCAGCGCGGGAGAGTCCTACAATGAGCAGTTCTTC. It encodes CASAGESYNEQFF.

This chain connects TRBV25-1 to TRBJ1-2; D unclear. Trimming cost V 3 bases and J 3 bases, with 8 bases left between them. The CDR3 extends over 13 amino acids. Germline CDR1 and CDR2: MGHDK and SYGVNS. The CDR3 sequence: CASSDVRDYGYTF. The CDR3 DNA sequence: TGTGCCAGCAGTGATGTCCGAGACTATGGCTACACCTTC.

The chain uses TRBV21-1 and TRBJ2-1; the D segment call TRBD2 is taken from the table without a DNA check. TRBV21-1 is annotated as a pseudogene. CDR3 length: 15 residues. The CDR3 sequence is CASSKPSGRDNEQFF. The CDR3 DNA follows: TGTGCCAGCAGCAAACCTAGCGGGAGAGACAATGAGCAGTTCTTC.

The J gene is TRBJ2-2, the V gene TRBV5-5; 9 positions agree with TRBD2. Germline V gives CDR1 SGHKS, CDR2 YYEKEE (reference sequence). J gave up 5 bases and V 6 bases, and 11 bases lay outside the gene matches. The CDR3 length is 16 residues. The CDR3 protein is CASTFSGRGGTGELFF. CDR3 coding DNA: TGTGCCAGCACCTTTAGCGGGAGAGGGGGGACCGGGGAGCTGTTTTTT.

CDR3 sequence: CSLAGGRDAFF. In nucleotides, the CDR3 is TGCAGCCTCGCGGGCGGGAGGGACGCGTTCTTC. The rearrangement uses TRBV29-1 and TRBJ2-1; 9 bases are a match to TRBD2. The CDR3 contains 11 residues. CDR1 is SQVTM and CDR2 is ANQGSEA in the germline V gene. J lost 15 bases, V lost 8 bases, and 11 bases had no gene match.

V and J are TRBV11-2 and TRBJ2-2; the D is unclear. Looked up from germline, CDR1 is SGHAT and CDR2 is FQNNGV. This CDR3 spans 14 amino acids. The V and J ends lost 2 bases and 7 bases respectively, with 11 bases between them. CDR3 protein: CASSLYGGVGELFF. As DNA, the CDR3 is TGTGCCAGCAGCTTATACGGTGGAGTCGGGGAGCTGTTTTTT.

The gene calls are TRBV19 and TRBJ2-1, with TRBD2 as a possible D gene (5 bases). The germline V gene has CDR1 LNHDA and CDR2 SQIVND (reference sequence). The CDR3 is 17 amino acids. Trimming removed 3 bases at V and 6 bases at J, with 21 bases between. CDR3 sequence (DNA): TGTGCCAGTAGTATCGGGCCCCCCCGGCTAGCCAGCAATGAGCAGTTCTTC. Translating gives CASSIGPPRLASNEQFF.

The chain employs TRBV9 and TRBJ2-1; 9 nucleotides agree with TRBD2. The CDR3 contains 14 residues. Germline V gives CDR1 SGDLS, CDR2 YYNGEE. The V segment lost 0 bases and the J segment 9 bases; nucleotides outside the gene matches: 4. The CDR3 region is CASSVAREGREQFF. The CDR3 DNA follows: TGTGCCAGCAGCGTAGCGCGGGAGGGCCGTGAGCAGTTCTTC.

The rearrangement links TRBV27 to TRBJ1-1; the D gene is possibly TRBD1 (5 bases). The CDR3 covers 14 residues. CDR1 MNHEY and CDR2 SMNVEV come from the germline V gene (reference sequence). Trimming stripped 3 bases from V and 4 bases from J, with 12 bases between. In nucleotides, the CDR3 is TGTGCCAGCAGTTTTTGGACATCAGGCACTGAAGCTTTCTTT. This sequence encodes CASSFWTSGTEAFF.

This CDR3 is CASSLGSGGTGDYEQYF. The CDR3 nucleotides are TGTGCCAGCAGCTTAGGGTCTGGCGGGACAGGGGACTACGAGCAGTACTTC. The V call is TRBV7-6, the J call TRBJ2-7; the match to TRBD1 covers 10 bases. This CDR3 has 17 residues. V was clipped by 1 base and J by 3 bases; unmatched bases: 9. Germline CDR1 reads SGHVS; CDR2 reads FNYEAQ.

The rearrangement links TRBV2 to TRBJ2-1; D gene unclear. The germline gives CDR1 SNHLY, CDR2 FYNNEI. The CDR3 has 11 amino acids. Trimming removed 1 base at V and 9 bases at J, with 4 bases between. DNA of the CDR3: TGTGCCAGCAGTGAAGAAAGTGAGCAGTTCTTC. Translation gives CASSEESEQFF.

The chain has TRBV6-5 and TRBJ2-1, with 8 bases lining up with TRBD2. CDR1 MNHEY and CDR2 SVGAGI come from the germline V gene. The CDR3 length is 14 residues. The junction had 3 bases not matched to a gene; V was cut back by 5 bases and J by 3 bases. The CDR3 DNA is TGTGCCAGCAGTAGGACTAGCCTCTACAATGAGCAGTTCTTC. Translating gives CASSRTSLYNEQFF.

The genes are TRBV5-1 and TRBJ1-2; unclear D gene. The CDR3 covers 15 residues. CDR1 is SGHRS and CDR2 is YFSETQ in the germline V gene. The V end lost 0 bases, the J end lost 4 bases, and 13 bases lay between the germline ends. The CDR3 sequence: CASSLAEGRIYGYTF. CDR3 sequence (DNA): TGCGCCAGCAGCTTGGCCGAAGGGAGGATCTATGGCTACACCTTC.

This chain's CDR3 is CASSPGTALSYEQYF. The CDR3 bases are TGCGCCAGCAGTCCCGGGACAGCCCTCTCCTACGAGCAGTACTTC. V is TRBV5-1 and J is TRBJ2-7; 7 nucleotides align to TRBD1. Germline V gene data show CDR1 as SGHRS and CDR2 as YFSETQ. With 5 bases clipped from V and 0 bases from J, the junction kept 8 bases outside the gene matches. CDR3 size: 15 residues. Full variable domain (missing parts from reference TRBV5-1 and TRBJ2-7): KAGVTQTPRYLIKTRGQQVTLSCSPISGHRSVSWYQQTPGQGLQFLFEYFSETQRNKGNFPGRFSGRQFSNSRSEMNVSTLELGDSALYLCASSPGTALSYEQYFGPGTRLTVT.

The rearrangement links TRBV7-2 to TRBJ1-2; D gene unclear. Germline V gene data show CDR1 as SGHTA and CDR2 as FQGNSA. This CDR3 is 12 amino acids long. Trimming left V 7 bases short and J 8 bases short, with 14 bases between. The CDR3: CASTPSRLGYTF. The DNA for the CDR3 is TGTGCCAGCACCCCGTCGCGGTTAGGCTACACCTTC. The full variable domain, in which reference TRBV7-2 and TRBJ1-2 provide the parts outside the CDR3, is GAGVSQSPSNKVTEKGKDVELRCDPISGHTALYWYRQSLGQGLEFLIYFQGNSAPDKSGLPSDRFSAERTGGSVSTLTIQRTQQEDSAVYLCASTPSRLGYTFGSGTRLTVV.

V usage is TRBV7-9 and J usage is TRBJ1-1; D might be TRBD1 (6 bases). With 3 bases removed from V and 6 bases from J, the gap between germline ends came to 14 bases. Per the germline V gene, CDR1 is SEHNR and CDR2 is FQNEAQ (reference sequence). CDR3 length equals 14 residues. The CDR3, as DNA: TGTGCCAGCAGCTTTACCCAGGGGAGCCCTGAAGCTTTCTTT. Its protein is CASSFTQGSPEAFF.

This rearrangement joins TRBV19 to TRBJ1-2, with a possible D match to TRBD1 (6 bases). V was clipped by 4 bases and J by 5 bases, with 17 bases between them. The CDR3 loop spans 15 amino acids. The germline V gene has CDR1 LNHDA and CDR2 SQIVND (reference sequence). CDR3 in amino acids: CASSTLQGAKYGYTF. DNA of the CDR3: TGTGCCAGTAGTACCCTACAGGGAGCAAAATATGGCTACACCTTC.

V is TRBV7-9 and J is TRBJ2-7; D remains unclear. The CDR3 contains 11 residues. Germline CDR1 reads SEHNR; CDR2 reads FQNEAQ (reference sequence). Trimming removed 5 bases from V and 12 bases from J, with 14 bases in between. This chain's CDR3 is CASSGGGISYF. CDR3 DNA sequence: TGTGCCAGCAGCGGCGGTGGTATTTCGTACTTC.

The rearrangement uses TRBV15 and TRBJ1-2; D is undetermined. CDR3 length: 13 residues. V was cut by 3 bases and J by 8 bases, with 13 bases left in between. Germline V gene lookup returns CDR1 LNHNV and CDR2 YYDKDF (reference sequence). CDR3 coding DNA: TGTGCCACCAGCAGGGGTTTTATGGGAGGCTACACCTTC. This gives the protein CATSRGFMGGYTF.

This rearrangement joins TRBV28 to TRBJ1-2, with 11 bases fitting TRBD1. Germline lookup yields CDR1 MDHEN and CDR2 SYDVKM. V lost 5 bases to trimming and J lost 8 bases; unmatched junction nucleotides: 7. This CDR3 has 14 residues. CDR3 region: CASSALGTGGGYTF. Here the CDR3 DNA reads TGTGCCAGCAGTGCTCTCGGGACAGGGGGGGGCTACACCTTC.

The rearrangement uses TRBV10-2 and TRBJ2-2; 9 bases are shared with TRBD2. This CDR3 region has 15 residues. V was clipped by 8 bases and J by 5 bases; unmatched bases: 9. Germline V gene data show CDR1 as WSHSY and CDR2 as SAAADI. For the CDR3, the DNA is TGCGCCAGCCGAGATAGCGGGAGAGGAACCGGGGAGCTGTTTTTT. Protein: CASRDSGRGTGELFF.

CDR3 in amino acids: CASTATGSKDYEQYF. The DNA for the CDR3 is TGTGCCAGCACCGCGACAGGGTCCAAGGACTACGAGCAGTACTTC. The chain employs TRBV2 and TRBJ2-7; 7 positions match TRBD1. Trimming removed 7 bases from V and 3 bases from J; junction bases left unmatched: 12. The CDR3 contains 15 residues. CDR1 and CDR2 from the germline V gene are SNHLY and FYNNEI.

CDR3 DNA sequence: TGCGCCAGCAGACCCGACAGGGGGCGGAGGGGCTACACCTTC. Translating gives CASRPDRGRRGYTF. The chain links TRBV5-1 to TRBJ1-2, with 10 positions matching TRBD1. CDR1 and CDR2 (germline): SGHRS, YFSETQ. The CDR3 contains 14 residues. Trimming removed 5 bases from V and 8 bases from J; junction bases left unmatched: 9. Together with reference TRBV5-1 and TRBJ1-2, the CDR3 gives the full variable domain: KAGVTQTPRYLIKTRGQQVTLSCSPISGHRSVSWYQQTPGQGLQFLFEYFSETQRNKGNFPGRFSGRQFSNSRSEMNVSTLELGDSALYLCASRPDRGRRGYTFGSGTRLTVV.